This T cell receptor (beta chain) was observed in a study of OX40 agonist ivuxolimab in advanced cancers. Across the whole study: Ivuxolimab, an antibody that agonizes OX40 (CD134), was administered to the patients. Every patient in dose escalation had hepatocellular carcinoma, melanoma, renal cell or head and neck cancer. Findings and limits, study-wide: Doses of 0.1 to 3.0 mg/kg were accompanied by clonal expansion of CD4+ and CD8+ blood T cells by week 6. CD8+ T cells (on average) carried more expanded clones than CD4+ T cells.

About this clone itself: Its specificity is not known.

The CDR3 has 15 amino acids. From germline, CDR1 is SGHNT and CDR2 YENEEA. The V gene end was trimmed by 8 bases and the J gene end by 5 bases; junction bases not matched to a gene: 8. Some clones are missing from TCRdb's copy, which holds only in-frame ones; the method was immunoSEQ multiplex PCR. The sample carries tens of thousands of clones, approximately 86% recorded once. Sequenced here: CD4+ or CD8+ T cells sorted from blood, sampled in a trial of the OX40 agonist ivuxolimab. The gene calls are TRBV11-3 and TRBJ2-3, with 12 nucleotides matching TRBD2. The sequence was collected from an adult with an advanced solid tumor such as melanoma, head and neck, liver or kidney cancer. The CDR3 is CASSKTSGSRDTQYF. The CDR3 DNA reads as TGTGCCAGCTCGAAGACTAGCGGGAGTCGAGATACGCAGTATTTT.